These 4 T cell receptor beta chains originate from one sample sequenced in a study of OX40 agonist ivuxolimab in advanced cancers. Library preparation used the immunoSEQ multiplex PCR assay. TCRdb limited this immuneACCESS table to in-frame rearrangements with V and J called. A share of clones is missing; checked studies link under half to unresolved V genes, and the rest is unexplained. Present in this sample are tens of thousands of clones, around 86% of which were seen just once. Under 0.75% of the sample rests with the top ten. The specimen was CD4+ or CD8+ T cells sorted from blood, collected in a trial of the OX40 agonist ivuxolimab. Every receptor here comes from an adult with an advanced solid tumor such as melanoma, head and neck, liver or kidney cancer.

This clone appeared a single time. The chain joins TRBV5-6 to TRBJ1-3, with 8 positions matching TRBD1. The germline gives CDR1 SGHDT, CDR2 YYEEEE. V shed 4 bases, J shed 3 bases, and the junction held 9 bases outside the gene matches. This CDR3 is 16 amino acids long. CDR3 nucleotide sequence: TGTGCCAGCAGCATTACCGGGACAGGATTTGGAAACACCATATATTTT. Amino acids: CASSITGTGFGNTIYF.

The genes are TRBV18 and TRBJ2-7; TRBD1 matches 10 bases. The junction had 3 bases not matched to a gene; V was cut back by 0 bases and J by 4 bases. This CDR3 region has 15 residues. CDR1 is KGHSH, CDR2 LQKENI, per germline. CDR3 in DNA: TGTGCCAGCTCACCACCGGGACAGGGGTGGTACGAGCAGTACTTC. Protein sequence: CASSPPGQGWYEQYF.

J is TRBJ2-3 and V is TRBV6-1, with TRBD2 matching over 7 bases. Germline CDR1 MNHNS, CDR2 SASEGT. The CDR3 contains 16 residues. V was clipped by 4 bases and J by 0 bases; unmatched bases: 7. The CDR3 DNA reads as TGTGCCAGCAGTGTTCTAGCGGCGACTAGCACAGATACGCAGTATTTT. Protein product: CASSVLAATSTDTQYF.

J is TRBJ1-2 and V is TRBV6-5, with 10 bases that match TRBD1. CDR1 and CDR2 from the germline V gene are MNHEY and SVGAGI. The CDR3 runs 15 residues. J gave up 2 bases and V 7 bases, and 7 bases lay outside the gene matches. The CDR3: CASKGDRGTNYGYTF. As DNA, the CDR3 is TGTGCCAGCAAGGGGGACAGGGGTACAAACTATGGCTACACCTTC.